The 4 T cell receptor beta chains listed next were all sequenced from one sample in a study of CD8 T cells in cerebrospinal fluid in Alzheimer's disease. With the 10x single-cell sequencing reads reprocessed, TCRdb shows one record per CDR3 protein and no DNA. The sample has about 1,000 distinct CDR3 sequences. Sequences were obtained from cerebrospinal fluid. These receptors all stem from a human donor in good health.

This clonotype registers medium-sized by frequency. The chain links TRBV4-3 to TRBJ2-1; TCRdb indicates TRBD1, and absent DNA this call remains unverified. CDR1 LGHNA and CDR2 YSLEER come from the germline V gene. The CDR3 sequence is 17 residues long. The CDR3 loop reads CASSPTPLADSYNEQFF.

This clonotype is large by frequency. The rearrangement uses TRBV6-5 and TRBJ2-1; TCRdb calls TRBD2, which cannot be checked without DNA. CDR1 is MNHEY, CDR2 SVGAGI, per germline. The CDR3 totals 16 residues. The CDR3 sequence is CASKRRGGAIGYEQFF.

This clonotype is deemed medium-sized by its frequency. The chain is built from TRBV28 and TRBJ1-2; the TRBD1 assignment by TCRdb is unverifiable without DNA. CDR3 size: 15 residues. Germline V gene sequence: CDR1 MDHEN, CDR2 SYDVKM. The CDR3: CASVKAGRGANGYTF.

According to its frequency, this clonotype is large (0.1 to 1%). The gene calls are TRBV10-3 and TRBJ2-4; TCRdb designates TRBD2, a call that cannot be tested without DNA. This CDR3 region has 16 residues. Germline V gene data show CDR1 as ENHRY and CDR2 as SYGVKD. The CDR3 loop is CAISDSTSGSKNIQYF.